The T cell receptor (beta chain) described here comes from a study of cytomegalovirus exposure and HLA in healthy donors. Study details: Of the donors genotyped, approximately 400 in all, about 81% fell in the Caucasian-associated ancestry cluster.

The study, taken as a whole, reports: An analysis done earlier found most TCR beta V segments productive about 87% or about 30% of the time. It was assumed in the presence/absence analyses that sequencing depth was roughly uniform across donors.

The PCR ran on 60 Vbeta and 13 Jbeta primers. Clones were sequenced by immunoSEQ multiplex PCR, and TCRdb holds only the in-frame ones, with some missing. The data hold tens of thousands of clones, with roughly 8.2% observed a single time. The germline V gene encodes CDR1 LNHDA and CDR2 SQIVND (reference sequence). V trimming: 3 bases; J trimming: 3 bases; junction bases outside the gene matches: 6. The CDR3 extends over 16 amino acids. Note on this clone: Its cognate antigen is unknown.

The receptor was derived from a middle-aged man in good health and CMV-seronegative. The V call is TRBV19, the J call TRBJ2-2, with 8 bases lining up with TRBD1. Sequenced material: PBMCs. The CDR3 spells CASSIPRGQDTGELFF. The CDR3 DNA sequence: TGTGCCAGTAGTATTCCCAGGGGGCAGGACACCGGGGAGCTGTTTTTT.